This T cell receptor beta chain was obtained from a study of shared clonotypes between healthy human individuals. General observations from the study: A handful of donors showed sharing of around 5.3% of naive CD4 clonotypes.

CDR1 is WNHNN and CDR2 is SYGVQD in the germline V gene (reference sequence). V dropped 6 bases and J dropped 1 base, with 9 bases sitting between them. The length of the CDR3 is 13 residues. Cells designated naive CD8 were CD45RO-negative and were positively selected for CCR7, with terminally differentiated effector memory CD45RA+ cells excluded. On this clone itself: The antigen remains undetermined.

Profiled with immunoSEQ multiplex PCR; TCRdb holds only in-frame clones, not every one. The data contain about 2 million clones, 85% to 95% of them singletons. Sequenced sample: naive CD8+ T cells sorted from blood. The chain links TRBV10-1 to TRBJ1-1, with D maybe TRBD1 (5 bases). This TCR was recovered from a man aged 18 to 30 in good health. The DNA for the CDR3 is TGCGCCAGCAGCTCAGGGTGGAACACTGAAGCTTTCTTT. Protein product: CASSSGWNTEAFF.